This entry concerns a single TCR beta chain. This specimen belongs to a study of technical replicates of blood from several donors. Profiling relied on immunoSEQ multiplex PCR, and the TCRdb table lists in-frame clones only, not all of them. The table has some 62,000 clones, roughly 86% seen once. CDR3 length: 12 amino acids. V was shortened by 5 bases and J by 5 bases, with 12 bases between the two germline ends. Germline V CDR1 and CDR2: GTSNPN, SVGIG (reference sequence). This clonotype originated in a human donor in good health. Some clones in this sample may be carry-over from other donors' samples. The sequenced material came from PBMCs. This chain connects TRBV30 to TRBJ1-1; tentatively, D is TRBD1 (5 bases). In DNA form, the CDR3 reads TGTGCCTGGGTAGAGGAGGGGACTGAAGCTTTCTTT. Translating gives CAWVEEGTEAFF.